The 14 T cell receptor beta chains presented below share a single source sample, sequenced in a study of regulatory T cells in long-lasting Graves disease. Sequencing libraries for TCR beta were prepared with iRepertoire HTBI primers and Arm-PCR of CDR3 regions. TCRdb redid the calling of the multiplex PCR reads with MiXCR, one entry per CDR3 protein. The sample lists around 360,000 distinct CDR3 sequences, around 16% occurring once. The time point denotes: newly diagnosed GD, antithyroid drugs for less than 3 months. RNA from PBMCs was the source of the TCR library. The same data also contributed to another study, on T cells in Graves' hyperthyroidism and ophthalmopathy.

Sequenced material: peripheral blood mononuclear cells (PBMCs), taken at new diagnosis, from a patient treated with antithyroid drugs. The source of these receptors is a woman in her late teens or twenties with Graves disease.

This clonotype was seen at least ten times. The genes are TRBV5-1 and TRBJ2-3; TRBD2 aligns across 8 bases. V was pared by 0 bases and J by 2 bases, with 5 bases of the junction left unmatched. Per the germline V gene, CDR1 is SGHRS and CDR2 is YFSETQ. The CDR3 runs to 16 residues. The CDR3 DNA reads TGCGCCAGCAGCTTGGACGGGGGGGCGTACACAGATACGCAGTATTTT. Its protein product is CASSLDGGAYTDTQYF.

This clonotype has more than one count but fewer than ten. This chain uses TRBV6-1 with TRBJ1-4; D is ambiguous. This CDR3 comprises 11 residues. Deletions cut 6 bases from V and 5 bases from J, with 4 bases between. The germline V gene has CDR1 MNHNS and CDR2 SASEGT. CDR3 loop: CASRQNEKLFF. The CDR3 coding sequence is TGTGCCAGCAGACAAAATGAAAAACTGTTTTTT.

This clonotype was recorded many times. This chain links TRBV12-3 or TRBV12-4 with TRBJ1-1; TRBD1 matches 9 bases. The V segment lost 6 bases and the J segment 8 bases; nucleotides outside the gene matches: 7. The CDR3 length is 13 residues. CDR3 DNA sequence: TGTGCCAGCAGGACACACAGGGGGCCGGAAGCTTTCTTT. Protein product: CASRTHRGPEAFF.

Many counts were recorded for this clonotype. The rearrangement joins TRBV9 to TRBJ2-1; maybe TRBD2 (5 bases). The V and J ends lost 1 base and 1 base respectively, with 9 bases between them. The CDR3 spans 15 residues. The germline V gene encodes CDR1 SGDLS and CDR2 YYNGEE. The CDR3 reads CASSVTSSSYNEQFF. The CDR3 nucleotides read TGTGCCAGCAGCGTAACTAGTTCTTCCTACAATGAGCAGTTCTTC.

The genes are TRBV29-1 and TRBJ2-1; 8 nucleotides agree with TRBD1. Germline V lookup: CDR1 SQVTM, CDR2 ANQGSEA. The CDR3 runs to 14 residues. Trimming cost V 6 bases and J 3 bases; bases outside gene matches: 7. The CDR3 DNA reads as TGCAGCGTAGGGACAGGCCGGCGCTACAATGAGCAGTTCTTC. Protein: CSVGTGRRYNEQFF.

This clonotype has ten or more counts. The rearrangement links TRBV10-3 to TRBJ1-1, with 12 bases that match TRBD1. CDR3 length equals 17 residues. The V gene end was trimmed by 2 bases and the J gene end by 1 base; junction bases not matched to a gene: 5. CDR1 and CDR2 (germline): ENHRY, SYGVKD. The CDR3 DNA sequence: TGTGCCATCAGTGAGCCGGGACAGGGGGCCTCGAACACTGAAGCTTTCTTT. Translation gives CAISEPGQGASNTEAFF.

The chain uses TRBV11-2 and TRBJ1-1, with D possibly being TRBD1 (5 bases). V lost 4 bases, J lost 3 bases, and 12 bases lay in between. CDR1 SGHAT and CDR2 FQNNGV come from the germline V gene. There are 14 residues in the CDR3. CDR3: CASSSSGSYTEAFF. The CDR3 DNA sequence: TGTGCCAGCAGCTCATCAGGGTCTTACACTGAAGCTTTCTTT.

This clonotype came up many times. This chain uses TRBV27 with TRBJ1-1; tentatively, D is TRBD1 (5 bases). The germline V and J ends were trimmed by 4 bases and 6 bases, with 12 bases remaining between them. Germline assignment: CDR1 MNHEY and CDR2 SMNVEV (reference sequence). This CDR3 spans 13 amino acids. The CDR3 sequence: CASSSGGFAEAFF. CDR3 bases: TGTGCCAGCAGTTCGGGGGGGTTCGCTGAAGCTTTCTTT.

The V and J genes are TRBV10-3 and TRBJ2-7, with a tentative D call TRBD1 (6 bases). The CDR3 loop spans 13 amino acids. V was cut by 2 bases and J by 3 bases, with 8 bases left in between. Germline V gene lookup returns CDR1 ENHRY and CDR2 SYGVKD. CDR3: CAISEPGVYEQYF. Written as DNA, the CDR3 is TGTGCCATCAGTGAGCCAGGGGTCTACGAGCAGTACTTC.

The chain carries TRBV9 and TRBJ2-3, with D perhaps matching TRBD2 (5 bases). The V gene's germline CDR1 is SGDLS and CDR2 YYNGEE. Trimming pared 4 bases from V and 7 bases from J, leaving 19 bases between. The CDR3 has 15 residues. CDR3 DNA sequence: TGTGCCAGCAGCCAAGGACTGGAGATCCCGAATACGCAGTATTTT. It translates to CASSQGLEIPNTQYF.

Only a few counts were recorded for this clonotype. The rearrangement joins TRBV9 to TRBJ2-6, with 10 bases aligning to TRBD2. CDR3 length equals 19 residues. Germline loops: CDR1 SGDLS, CDR2 YYNGEE. Trimming removed 3 bases from V and 0 bases from J; junction bases left unmatched: 9. The CDR3 DNA reads as TGTGCCAGCAGCGCGGCCGGGACTAGCGAACACTCTGGGGCCAACGTCCTGACTTTC. This translates into CASSAAGTSEHSGANVLTF.

This clonotype was detected ten times or more. The V call is TRBV20-1, the J call TRBJ1-1, with 10 bases lining up with TRBD1. V shed 1 base, J shed 0 bases, and the junction held 14 bases outside the gene matches. Looked up from germline, CDR1 is DFQATT and CDR2 is SNEGSKA (reference sequence). The CDR3 sequence is 19 residues long. The CDR3 nucleotides read TGCAGTGCTAGAGTGACAAGGACAGGGGGAGCCCAAATGAACACTGAAGCTTTCTTT. Translated: CSARVTRTGGAQMNTEAFF.

This clonotype was recorded a few times. This chain uses TRBV6-2 or TRBV6-3 with TRBJ1-3; D unclear. This CDR3 has 16 residues. Trimming stripped 4 bases from V and 3 bases from J, with 16 bases between. Germline-derived CDR1 and CDR2 are MNHEY and SVGEGT. DNA of the CDR3: TGTGCCAGCAGTTCGAGAAATTTACCCTTTGGAAACACCATATATTTT. It is translated as CASSSRNLPFGNTIYF.

This clonotype was counted at least ten times. The chain joins TRBV28 to TRBJ2-3; TRBD2 agrees at 9 bases. Germline assignment: CDR1 MDHEN and CDR2 SYDVKM. This CDR3 is built from 17 residues. The trim removed 5 bases at V and 3 bases at J, leaving 12 bases unmatched. The CDR3 coding sequence is TGTGCCAGCAGTACGCGGGGGGGCCTTGGGTTGACAGATACGCAGTATTTT. This gives the protein CASSTRGGLGLTDTQYF.